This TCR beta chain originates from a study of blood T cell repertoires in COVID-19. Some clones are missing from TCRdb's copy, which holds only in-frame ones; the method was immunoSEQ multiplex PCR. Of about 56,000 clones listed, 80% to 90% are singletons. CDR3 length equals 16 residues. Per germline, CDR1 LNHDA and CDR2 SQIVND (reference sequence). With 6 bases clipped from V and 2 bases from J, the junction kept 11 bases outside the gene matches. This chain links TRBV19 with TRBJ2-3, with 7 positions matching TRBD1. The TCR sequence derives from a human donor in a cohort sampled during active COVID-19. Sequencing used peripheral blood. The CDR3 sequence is CASSPPRTGPTDTQYF. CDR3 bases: TGTGCCAGTAGCCCTCCCCGGACAGGCCCCACAGATACGCAGTATTTT.